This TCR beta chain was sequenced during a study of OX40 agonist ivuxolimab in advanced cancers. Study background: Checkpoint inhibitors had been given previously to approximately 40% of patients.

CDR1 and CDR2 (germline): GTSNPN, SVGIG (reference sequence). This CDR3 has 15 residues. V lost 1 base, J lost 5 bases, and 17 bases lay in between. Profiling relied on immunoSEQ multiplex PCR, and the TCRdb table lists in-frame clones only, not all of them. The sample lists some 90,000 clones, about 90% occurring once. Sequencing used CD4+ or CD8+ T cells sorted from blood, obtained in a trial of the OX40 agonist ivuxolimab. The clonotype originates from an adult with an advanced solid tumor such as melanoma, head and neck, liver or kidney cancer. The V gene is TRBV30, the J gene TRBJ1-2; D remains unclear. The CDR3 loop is CAWSGVVGRGYGYTF. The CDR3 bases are TGTGCCTGGAGTGGAGTAGTGGGCCGCGGTTATGGCTACACCTTC.